This T cell receptor beta chain emerged from a study of regulatory T cells in long-lasting Graves disease. Findings and caveats of the study: Persistent disease samples used TRBV28, TRBJ1-2 and TRBJ2-5 preferentially.

This sample's time point: newly diagnosed GD, antithyroid drugs for less than 3 months. PBMC RNA served as the TCR library source. Sequencing libraries for TCR beta were prepared with iRepertoire HTBI primers and Arm-PCR of CDR3 regions. TCRdb ran MiXCR on the multiplex PCR reads and lists one entry per CDR3 protein. This table holds about 500,000 distinct CDR3 sequences, 15% to 20% found once. Germline V gives CDR1 SGHRS, CDR2 YFSETQ. Trimming removed 0 bases from V and 3 bases from J, with 9 bases in between. The CDR3 covers 14 residues. This clonotype showed up many times. Its antigen remains unknown. The sample also formed part of further work on T cells in Graves' hyperthyroidism and ophthalmopathy. That source notes: Clinicians diagnosed patients from clinical symptoms, serum thyroxine and TRAb, thyroid ultrasound and orbital computed tomography. A set of HTBI primers served as the primers for a first-round RT-PCR of the TCR CDR3. Most clonotypes expanded in the thyroid (above 0.001) were also present in blood.

The sample consisted of peripheral blood mononuclear cells (PBMCs), taken at new diagnosis, from a patient treated with antithyroid drugs. The genes are TRBV5-1 and TRBJ1-2; D not resolved. The sequence derives from a man in his forties or fifties with Graves disease. CDR3 DNA: TGCGCCAGCAGCTTGGACCCAATGGACTATGGCTACACCTTC. Residues: CASSLDPMDYGYTF.